These 14 T cell receptor beta chains were sequenced from one sample in a study of T cells in Graves' hyperthyroidism and ophthalmopathy (dated by TCRdb to about 2019). Library prep was done by multiplex PCR. TCRdb lists the instrument as Illumina HiSeq 2000. TCR beta CDR3 regions were amplified from RNA transcripts. A first-round RT-PCR of the TCR CDR3 used the HTBI primer set with the Qiagen OneStep RT-PCR kit. TCRdb reran the public reads through fastp at Q25 and MiXCR, keeping productive beta chains. Rows matching on CDR3 protein sequence are summarized as one entry with the most common DNA and genes. The sample contains hundreds of thousands of distinct CDR3 sequences, less than 25% of them found a single time. The top ten constitute roughly 30% of the sample. What was sequenced was blood. Source of these receptors: a man aged 30 to 45 with Graves' ophthalmopathy.

This clonotype was seen only a few times. V usage is TRBV28 and J usage is TRBJ2-5; D is perhaps TRBD1 or TRBD2 (7 bases each). Germline V CDR1 and CDR2: MDHEN, SYDVKM. V lost 2 bases and J 5 bases, leaving 18 bases between the germline ends. The CDR3 has 16 residues. The CDR3 DNA is TGTGCCAGCAGTTTAACTCGACAGGGAGGGGTCGAGACCCAGTACTTC. This encodes CASSLTRQGGVETQYF. The complete variable domain, with remaining parts taken from reference TRBV28 and TRBJ2-5, reads DVKVTQSSRYLVKRTGEKVFLECVQDMDHENMFWYRQDPGLGLRLIYFSYDVKMKEKGDIPEGYSVSREKKERFSLILESASTNQTSMYLCASSLTRQGGVETQYFGPGTRLLVL.

The gene calls are TRBV12-3 or TRBV12-4 and TRBJ2-1; D could derive from TRBD1 or TRBD2 (6 bases each). V was shortened by 5 bases and J by 9 bases, with 20 bases between the two germline ends. The CDR3 is 15 amino acids. Written as DNA, the CDR3 is TGTGCCAGCAGTCGGGTTGGGGGGCGAACCGTTGAGCAGTTCTTC. Protein: CASSRVGGRTVEQFF.

The chain has TRBV11-2 and TRBJ2-5, with 9 nucleotides matching TRBD2. The ends lost 3 bases at V and 3 bases at J; junction bases unmatched: 14. Germline CDR1 is SGHAT and CDR2 is FQNNGV. The CDR3 has 18 amino acids. CDR3 amino acids: CASSLGIAAGGPKETQYF. The CDR3 DNA follows: TGTGCCAGCAGCTTGGGCATTGCTGCGGGAGGGCCAAAAGAGACCCAGTACTTC.

The V call is TRBV14, the J call TRBJ2-1; tentatively, D is TRBD2 (6 bases). There are 13 residues in the CDR3. With 5 bases removed from V and 5 bases from J, the gap between germline ends came to 10 bases. Germline CDR1 SGHDN, CDR2 FVKESK. DNA for the CDR3: TGTGCCAGCAGCGGTACTAGCCACAATGAGCAGTTCTTC. Protein sequence: CASSGTSHNEQFF.

This clonotype turned up a few times. The CDR3 DNA reads TGTGCCAGCAGCCCTAGGGTCAGGGTGATAACAGATACGCAGTATTTT. Protein sequence: CASSPRVRVITDTQYF. This sequence joins TRBV28 and TRBJ2-3, with a tentative D call TRBD1 (5 bases). Looked up from germline, CDR1 is MDHEN and CDR2 is SYDVKM. CDR3 size: 16 residues. V lost 6 bases and J 3 bases, leaving 19 bases between the germline ends.

This chain joins TRBV27 and TRBJ2-4; D remains unclear. The ends were cut back, 5 bases at V and 9 bases at J, with 11 bases in the middle. The CDR3 is 12 amino acids. Germline V lookup: CDR1 MNHEY, CDR2 SMNVEV (reference sequence). The CDR3 coding sequence is TGTGCCAGCAGTCCAACCCCCTCCATTCAGTACTTC. It encodes CASSPTPSIQYF.

With regard to this clonotype: This clone may be a read error of a much larger clone one base away. The genes are TRBV7-8 and TRBJ2-7; unclear D gene. The CDR3 has 13 amino acids. CDR1 and CDR2 from the germline V gene are SGHVS and FQNEAQ. CDR3 region: CASSLGAVYEQCF. In DNA form, the CDR3 reads TGTGCCAGCAGCTTAGGGGCGGTCTACGAGCAGTGCTTC.

The chain has TRBV20-1 and TRBJ2-3; 10 bases align to TRBD2. The CDR3 contains 16 residues. CDR1 is DFQATT and CDR2 is SNEGSKA in the germline V gene (reference sequence). J gave up 3 bases and V 0 bases, and 6 bases lay outside the gene matches. The DNA of the CDR3 is TGCAGTGCTAGAGATGGGCTAGCGGGAGAGACAGATACGCAGTATTTT. As protein: CSARDGLAGETDTQYF.

This clonotype was detected many times. V gene TRBV7-2 combines with J gene TRBJ2-5; no clear D gene. The CDR3 length is 12 residues. V was shortened by 5 bases and J by 5 bases, with 9 bases between the two germline ends. CDR1 is SGHTA and CDR2 is FQGNSA in the germline V gene. The CDR3, as DNA: TGTGCCAGCAGCCCTAGTTTGGAGACCCAGTACTTC. Translated, it gives CASSPSLETQYF.

Note on this clonotype: This could be a read error, since a much larger clone is one nucleotide away. This rearrangement joins TRBV28 to TRBJ2-7; the D is unclear. This CDR3 has 15 residues. From germline, CDR1 is MDHEN and CDR2 SYDVKM. The CDR3 spells CAGSFGDNSGYEQYF. The CDR3 nucleotides are TGTGCCGGCAGTTTCGGTGACAACTCGGGCTACGAGCAGTACTTC.

This chain links TRBV5-1 with TRBJ2-5, with 9 positions matching TRBD2. Germline V gene lookup returns CDR1 SGHRS and CDR2 YFSETQ. The CDR3 totals 16 residues. V shed 4 bases and J 2 bases; nucleotides not matched to a gene: 9. CDR3 protein: CASSGGRLAEQETQYF. In DNA, the CDR3 is TGCGCCAGCAGCGGGGGGCGACTAGCGGAACAAGAGACCCAGTACTTC. The full variable domain, in which reference TRBV5-1 and TRBJ2-5 provide the parts outside the CDR3, is KAGVTQTPRYLIKTRGQQVTLSCSPISGHRSVSWYQQTPGQGLQFLFEYFSETQRNKGNFPGRFSGRQFSNSRSEMNVSTLELGDSALYLCASSGGRLAEQETQYFGPGTRLLVL.

The J gene is TRBJ2-7, the V gene TRBV19; 7 nucleotides align to TRBD1. Germline V gene data show CDR1 as LNHDA and CDR2 as SQIVND (reference sequence). The CDR3 runs to 12 residues. The V segment lost 3 bases and the J segment 5 bases; nucleotides outside the gene matches: 1. The CDR3 reads CASSITGDEQYF. The DNA for the CDR3 is TGTGCCAGTAGTATTACAGGGGACGAGCAGTACTTC.

In regard to this clonotype: At one end, the junction sequence differs from germline, possibly due to a read error. The rearrangement links TRBV10-3 to TRBJ2-7, with D uncertain. The CDR3 has 15 amino acids. The germline V gene encodes CDR1 ENHRY and CDR2 SYGVKD. The CDR3 loop reads CASSHQYESSYEQYF. The CDR3, as DNA: TGTGCCAGCAGTCACCAGTACGAAAGCTCCTACGAGCAGTACTTC.

This clonotype was counted a few times. The rearrangement uses TRBV5-1 and TRBJ2-2, with 7 bases matching TRBD1. CDR3 length equals 16 residues. The ends lost 5 bases at V and 0 bases at J; junction bases unmatched: 7. The germline CDR1 and CDR2 sequences are SGHRS and YFSETQ. CDR3 region: CASSWQGDPNTGELFF. CDR3 nucleotides: TGCGCCAGCAGTTGGCAGGGGGACCCGAACACCGGGGAGCTGTTTTTT.